This T cell receptor (beta chain) was found in a study of cytomegalovirus exposure and HLA in healthy donors. Germline V gene lookup returns CDR1 SEHNR and CDR2 FQNEAQ (reference sequence). The ends were cut back, 8 bases at V and 0 bases at J, with 11 bases in the middle. The length of the CDR3 is 14 residues. It was with 60 Vbeta and 13 Jbeta primers that the PCR ran. Repertoires were generated with immunoSEQ multiplex PCR, while TCRdb's copy carries only in-frame clones and drops some. The table has approximately 160,000 clones, approximately 71% seen once. The source of this sequence is a woman between 18 and 30 years old in good health and CMV-seropositive. Sequencing was performed on PBMCs. The rearrangement joins TRBV7-9 to TRBJ2-1, with D perhaps matching TRBD2 (6 bases). This CDR3 is CASGGESSYNEQFF. The CDR3 DNA sequence: TGTGCCAGCGGCGGGGAGAGCTCCTACAATGAGCAGTTCTTC.